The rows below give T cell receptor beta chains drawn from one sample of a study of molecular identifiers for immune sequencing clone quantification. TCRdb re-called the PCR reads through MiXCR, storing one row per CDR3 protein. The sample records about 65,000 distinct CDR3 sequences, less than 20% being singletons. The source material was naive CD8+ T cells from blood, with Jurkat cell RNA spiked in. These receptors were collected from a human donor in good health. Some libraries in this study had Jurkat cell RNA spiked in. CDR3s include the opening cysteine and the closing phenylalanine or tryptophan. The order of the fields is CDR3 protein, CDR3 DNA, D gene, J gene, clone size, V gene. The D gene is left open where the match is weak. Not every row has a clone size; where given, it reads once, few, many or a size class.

cdr3_aa: CASSIGQGGIEYF
cdr3_nt: TGTGCCAGTAGTATCGGTCAAGGGGGCATAGAGTACTTC
d_call: TRBD1
j_call: TRBJ2-7
clone_size: many
v_call: TRBV19

cdr3_aa: CASMRTSGTNTGELFF
cdr3_nt: TGTGCCAGCATGAGGACTAGCGGGACGAACACCGGGGAGCTGTTTTTT
d_call: TRBD2
j_call: TRBJ2-2
clone_size: few
v_call: TRBV27

cdr3_aa: CASSSPGTSGRSTDTQYF
cdr3_nt: TGTGCCAGCAGCTCCCCCGGGACTAGCGGCCGTAGCACAGATACGCAGTATTTT
d_call: TRBD2
j_call: TRBJ2-3
clone_size: many
v_call: TRBV13

cdr3_aa: CASRILSLAGTRGTGELFF
cdr3_nt: TGTGCCAGCCGAATATTGAGTCTAGCGGGTACCCGAGGCACCGGGGAGCTGTTTTTT
d_call: TRBD2
j_call: TRBJ2-2
clone_size: many
v_call: TRBV27

cdr3_aa: CASSLATSGNSEQYF
cdr3_nt: TGTGCCAGCAGCTTAGCGACTAGCGGGAACTCCGAGCAGTACTTC
d_call: TRBD2
j_call: TRBJ2-7
clone_size: many
v_call: TRBV7-9

cdr3_aa: CASSPPPGTTNRGGGPGELFF
cdr3_nt: TGTGCCAGTAGCCCGCCTCCGGGAACCACTAATCGGGGGGGGGGACCCGGGGAGCTGTTTTTT
d_call: TRBD2
j_call: TRBJ2-2
clone_size: NA
v_call: TRBV19

cdr3_aa: CSARGTAYYEQYF
cdr3_nt: TGCAGTGCTAGAGGGACAGCTTACTACGAGCAGTACTTC
d_call: NA
j_call: TRBJ2-7
clone_size: many
v_call: TRBV20-1

cdr3_aa: CASSFTLKSSYGYTF
cdr3_nt: TGTGCCAGCAGCTTTACTCTCAAGTCTAGCTATGGCTACACCTTC
d_call: NA
j_call: TRBJ1-2
clone_size: many
v_call: TRBV11-3

cdr3_aa: CASSPGLASTDTQYF
cdr3_nt: TGTGCCAGCAGCCCGGGACTAGCCAGCACAGATACGCAGTATTTT
d_call: TRBD2
j_call: TRBJ2-3
clone_size: many
v_call: TRBV14

cdr3_aa: CASSLRTGTDGYTF
cdr3_nt: TGTGCCAGCAGTTTAAGAACAGGTACGGATGGCTACACCTTC
d_call: NA
j_call: TRBJ1-2
clone_size: few
v_call: TRBV28

cdr3_aa: CASSPGQGDQPQHF
cdr3_nt: TGTGCCAGCAGTCCCGGGCAGGGGGATCAGCCCCAGCATTTT
d_call: TRBD1
j_call: TRBJ1-5
clone_size: many
v_call: TRBV5-6

cdr3_aa: CSAPPPRGPYEQYF
cdr3_nt: TGCAGTGCTCCCCCTCCCCGGGGGCCCTACGAGCAGTACTTC
d_call: NA
j_call: TRBJ2-7
clone_size: NA
v_call: TRBV20-1

cdr3_aa: CASSFPSGGFYEQYF
cdr3_nt: TGTGCCAGCAGCTTTCCTAGCGGAGGTTTCTACGAGCAGTACTTC
d_call: TRBD2
j_call: TRBJ2-7
clone_size: NA
v_call: TRBV5-6

cdr3_aa: CASSKTSGRSYSYNEQFF
cdr3_nt: TGTGCCAGCAGTAAGACTAGCGGGAGGTCCTACTCCTACAATGAGCAGTTCTTC
d_call: TRBD2
j_call: TRBJ2-1
clone_size: NA
v_call: TRBV28

cdr3_aa: CASSLVGLAGYEQYF
cdr3_nt: TGTGCCAGCAGCTTGGTGGGACTAGCTGGATACGAGCAGTACTTC
d_call: TRBD2
j_call: TRBJ2-7
clone_size: once
v_call: TRBV5-3

cdr3_aa: CASLPGTSGYNEQFF
cdr3_nt: TGTGCCAGCTTGCCCGGGACTAGCGGCTACAATGAGCAGTTCTTC
d_call: TRBD2
j_call: TRBJ2-1
clone_size: few
v_call: TRBV27

cdr3_aa: CASSLTSGSAILYF
cdr3_nt: TGTGCCAGCAGCTTAACTAGCGGGAGCGCAATACTATACTTC
d_call: TRBD2
j_call: TRBJ2-7
clone_size: many
v_call: TRBV7-3

cdr3_aa: CASSDTSGSNPNPDTQYF
cdr3_nt: TGTGCCAGCAGCGATACTAGCGGGAGTAACCCAAATCCAGATACGCAGTATTTT
d_call: TRBD2
j_call: TRBJ2-3
clone_size: many
v_call: TRBV7-9

cdr3_aa: CASSQNRGGFSYEQYF
cdr3_nt: TGTGCCAGCAGCCAGAATCGGGGAGGGTTTTCCTACGAGCAGTACTTC
d_call: TRBD2
j_call: TRBJ2-7
clone_size: many
v_call: TRBV14

cdr3_aa: CASSLGSTSGETQYF
cdr3_nt: TGTGCCAGCAGCTTAGGATCTACGTCGGGGGAGACCCAGTACTTC
d_call: NA
j_call: TRBJ2-5
clone_size: many
v_call: TRBV7-7

cdr3_aa: CASSLAENQPQHF
cdr3_nt: TGTGCCAGCAGCTTGGCAGAGAATCAGCCCCAGCATTTT
d_call: NA
j_call: TRBJ1-5
clone_size: few
v_call: TRBV5-6

cdr3_aa: CASSLAGGLQETQYF
cdr3_nt: TGTGCCAGCAGCTTAGCGGGAGGGCTCCAAGAGACCCAGTACTTC
d_call: TRBD2
j_call: TRBJ2-5
clone_size: many
v_call: TRBV5-4

cdr3_aa: CASSPGISGANVLTF
cdr3_nt: TGTGCCAGCAGCCCCGGGATTTCTGGGGCCAACGTCCTGACTTTC
d_call: NA
j_call: TRBJ2-6
clone_size: many
v_call: TRBV13

cdr3_aa: CASSQVSLQEANTIYF
cdr3_nt: TGCGCCAGCAGCCAAGTTTCCCTACAGGAGGCAAACACCATATATTTT
d_call: NA
j_call: TRBJ1-3
clone_size: many
v_call: TRBV4-1

cdr3_aa: CASSLMREGVEQFF
cdr3_nt: TGTGCCAGCAGTTTGATGCGGGAGGGGGTTGAGCAGTTCTTC
d_call: TRBD2
j_call: TRBJ2-1
clone_size: many
v_call: TRBV6-6

cdr3_aa: CAISDGGGPTYEQYF
cdr3_nt: TGTGCCATCAGCGACGGAGGGGGACCCACCTACGAGCAGTACTTC
d_call: NA
j_call: TRBJ2-7
clone_size: many
v_call: TRBV10-3

cdr3_aa: CAISDPGGFNEQFF
cdr3_nt: TGTGCCATCAGTGACCCGGGGGGGTTCAATGAGCAGTTCTTC
d_call: TRBD2
j_call: TRBJ2-1
clone_size: NA
v_call: TRBV10-3

cdr3_aa: CASRFRDRGSYEQYF
cdr3_nt: TGTGCCAGCCGTTTCAGGGACAGGGGCTCCTACGAGCAGTACTTC
d_call: TRBD1
j_call: TRBJ2-7
clone_size: many
v_call: TRBV28

cdr3_aa: CASTSGRSATSLSTDTQYF
cdr3_nt: TGTGCCAGCACCAGTGGGCGGAGCGCCACGTCCCTTAGCACAGATACGCAGTATTTT
d_call: NA
j_call: TRBJ2-3
clone_size: many
v_call: TRBV7-8

cdr3_aa: CASSPTSTGFSNQPQHF
cdr3_nt: TGCGCCAGCAGTCCAACTTCGACAGGATTTAGCAATCAGCCCCAGCATTTT
d_call: NA
j_call: TRBJ1-5
clone_size: NA
v_call: TRBV10-1

cdr3_aa: CSARGTGVYEQYF
cdr3_nt: TGCAGTGCTAGAGGGACAGGGGTCTACGAGCAGTACTTC
d_call: TRBD1
j_call: TRBJ2-7
clone_size: many
v_call: TRBV20-1

cdr3_aa: CASKSTGGGPWDTEAFF
cdr3_nt: TGTGCCAGCAAATCGACAGGGGGTGGCCCTTGGGACACTGAAGCTTTCTTT
d_call: TRBD1
j_call: TRBJ1-1
clone_size: many
v_call: TRBV7-2

cdr3_aa: CASSSLRDTQYF
cdr3_nt: TGTGCCAGCAGTTCCCTTCGGGATACGCAGTATTTT
d_call: NA
j_call: TRBJ2-3
clone_size: many
v_call: TRBV6-5

cdr3_aa: CASSQDQGPRGGEQYF
cdr3_nt: TGCGCCAGCAGCCAAGATCAGGGTCCTAGGGGGGGCGAGCAGTACTTC
d_call: NA
j_call: TRBJ2-7
clone_size: many
v_call: TRBV4-1

cdr3_aa: CASSLEGAGYTEAFF
cdr3_nt: TGTGCCAGCAGCTTAGAGGGGGCAGGATACACTGAAGCTTTCTTT
d_call: NA
j_call: TRBJ1-1
clone_size: many
v_call: TRBV11-2

cdr3_aa: CASRPTSGSSSYNEQFF
cdr3_nt: TGTGCCAGCAGGCCAACTAGCGGGAGTAGCTCCTACAATGAGCAGTTCTTC
d_call: TRBD2
j_call: TRBJ2-1
clone_size: NA
v_call: TRBV12-3/TRBV12-4

cdr3_aa: CATSDRSNEQFF
cdr3_nt: TGTGCCACCAGTGATAGGAGCAATGAGCAGTTCTTC
d_call: NA
j_call: TRBJ2-1
clone_size: few
v_call: TRBV24-1

cdr3_aa: CASSFGTGRSNEQFF
cdr3_nt: TGTGCCAGCAGTTTCGGGACGGGCAGGTCCAATGAGCAGTTCTTC
d_call: NA
j_call: TRBJ2-1
clone_size: NA
v_call: TRBV27

cdr3_aa: CASSGLVGLGRNEQFF
cdr3_nt: TGTGCCAGCAGTGGACTGGTAGGCCTGGGAAGGAATGAGCAGTTCTTC
d_call: NA
j_call: TRBJ2-1
clone_size: few
v_call: TRBV12-3/TRBV12-4

cdr3_aa: CSVGQGEAQPQHF
cdr3_nt: TGCAGCGTTGGACAGGGGGAGGCTCAGCCCCAGCACTTT
d_call: TRBD1
j_call: TRBJ1-5
clone_size: NA
v_call: TRBV29-1

cdr3_aa: CASSLTPAGGNEQFF
cdr3_nt: TGTGCCAGCAGCTTAACCCCAGCGGGAGGAAATGAGCAGTTCTTC
d_call: TRBD2
j_call: TRBJ2-1
clone_size: many
v_call: TRBV7-3